A single sample is the source of the 8 T cell receptor beta chains below, sequenced in a study of blood T cell repertoires in COVID-19. Assay used: immunoSEQ multiplex PCR; TCRdb lists only in-frame clones, some missing. The data show tens of thousands of clones, more than 75% seen once. The source material was peripheral blood. The origin of the receptors is a man aged 55-75 years with acute or convalescent COVID-19.

The chain has TRBV13 and TRBJ1-1, with TRBD1 as a possible D gene (5 bases). The CDR3 spans 13 residues. V shed 2 bases and J shed 4 bases, with 8 bases lying between them. Germline lookup yields CDR1 PRHDT and CDR2 FYEKMQ (reference sequence). CDR3 residues: CASSLQGPTEAFF. As DNA, the CDR3 is TGTGCCAGCAGCTTACAGGGCCCCACTGAAGCTTTCTTT.

V is TRBV7-9 and J is TRBJ1-1; 7 bases align to TRBD1. The CDR3 has 16 amino acids. Germline trimming cut 5 bases from V and 2 bases from J; bases unmatched to any gene: 11. Germline CDR1 reads SEHNR; CDR2 reads FQNEAQ (reference sequence). CDR3 in amino acids: CASSLSRGTANTEAFF. CDR3 coding DNA: TGTGCCAGCAGCCTTAGCCGTGGGACAGCAAACACTGAAGCTTTCTTT.

This chain links TRBV6-5 with TRBJ1-2; 7 bases line up with TRBD1. CDR3 length: 13 residues. V trimming: 0 bases; J trimming: 6 bases; junction bases outside the gene matches: 1. Germline CDR1 is MNHEY and CDR2 is SVGAGI. For the CDR3, the DNA is TGTGCCAGCAGTTACTCGACAGGGCATGGCTACACCTTC. This encodes CASSYSTGHGYTF.

The genes are TRBV2 and TRBJ2-7; TRBD1 agrees at 8 bases. This CDR3 is 14 amino acids long. Germline assignment: CDR1 SNHLY and CDR2 FYNNEI. V was pared by 5 bases and J by 3 bases, with 6 bases of the junction left unmatched. The CDR3 loop reads CASSKDRVGYEQYF. The CDR3 nucleotides are TGTGCCAGCAGTAAGGACAGGGTTGGCTACGAGCAGTACTTC. Looking up the rest from reference TRBV2 and TRBJ2-7 gives the full variable domain: EPEVTQTPSHQVTQMGQEVILRCVPISNHLYFYWYRQILGQKVEFLVSFYNNEISEKSEIFDDQFSVERPDGSNFTLKIRSTKLEDSAMYFCASSKDRVGYEQYFGPGTRLTVT.

This chain connects TRBV18 to TRBJ2-1; D is unclear. The CDR3 totals 12 residues. Trimming removed 6 bases from V and 6 bases from J, with 9 bases in between. The V gene's germline CDR1 is KGHSH and CDR2 LQKENI. CDR3: CASSPNGNEQFF. CDR3 sequence (DNA): TGTGCCAGCTCCCCGAACGGCAATGAGCAGTTCTTC. Full variable domain (rest looked up from reference TRBV18 and TRBJ2-1): NAGVMQNPRHLVRRRGQEARLRCSPMKGHSHVYWYRQLPEEGLKFMVYLQKENIIDESGMPKERFSAEFPKEGPSILRIQQVVRGDSAAYFCASSPNGNEQFFGPGTRLTVL.

This chain uses TRBV19 with TRBJ1-1; TRBD1 matches 8 bases. The CDR3 is made up of 14 amino acids. The germline V gene encodes CDR1 LNHDA and CDR2 SQIVND (reference sequence). V was pared by 4 bases and J by 3 bases, with 4 bases of the junction left unmatched. CDR3 protein: CASSTDREYTEAFF. The CDR3 DNA follows: TGTGCCAGTAGTACGGACAGGGAATACACTGAAGCTTTCTTT.

The chain carries TRBV4-2 and TRBJ2-1; 11 nucleotides agree with TRBD2. Germline assignment: CDR1 LGHNA and CDR2 YNFKEQ. The CDR3 sequence is 18 residues long. V lost 0 bases, J lost 2 bases, and 6 bases stayed unmatched. CDR3 DNA sequence: TGTGCCAGCAGCCAAGAACCTAGCGGGGGGACGGCCTACAATGAGCAGTTCTTC. Its protein is CASSQEPSGGTAYNEQFF.

V and J are TRBV2 and TRBJ1-1; TRBD1 aligns across 8 bases. Germline V gene data show CDR1 as SNHLY and CDR2 as FYNNEI. CDR3 length equals 13 residues. Trimming took 5 bases from V and 4 from J; bases not matched to a gene: 3. DNA for the CDR3: TGTGCCAGCAGTCTGACAGGGGCCACTGAAGCTTTCTTT. It translates to CASSLTGATEAFF.